The present entry profiles one T cell receptor beta chain with its context. The assay was immunoSEQ multiplex PCR, and TCRdb's table has in-frame clones only and misses some. Of more than 200,000 clones in the sample, approximately 86% were seen once. This sample was taken from a study of blood T cell repertoires in COVID-19. Background on the study: Both acute and convalescent COVID-19 samples were obtained from the United States, Italy and Spain.

Participants spanned ages about 18 to 89 years and resided in roughly 22 US areas. Each participant's cohort was designated according to participant-reported clinical history. Recovered Cohort 3 donors showed two negative PCRs, clearance, or symptom resolution. The germline gives CDR1 MRHNA, CDR2 SNTAGT. The V gene end was trimmed by 4 bases and the J gene end by 4 bases; junction bases not matched to a gene: 5. The CDR3 is 15 amino acids. V gene TRBV6-4 combines with J gene TRBJ2-3, with 10 bases that match TRBD2. The source material was PBMCs or T cells enriched from blood (not recorded which). This sequence was found in a woman in her forties or fifties who had recovered from COVID-19. The CDR3 region is CASSVGLASPDTQYF. The CDR3, as DNA: TGTGCCAGCAGTGTGGGACTAGCGTCCCCAGATACGCAGTATTTT.